Only a few counts were recorded for the clone carrying this T cell receptor (beta chain). Its antigen is undetermined. These data originate in a study of T cell repertoires in cytomegalovirus infection. Study details: Recently identified HLA-C-restricted CMV epitopes were used, and well-studied HLA-B-restricted CMV epitopes were used as well. The public TCR beta signatures pointed to both CMV infection and matching HLA type.

TCRdb reanalysed the reads using MiXCR and keeps one entry per CDR3 protein. The repertoire holds nearly 700,000 distinct CDR3 sequences, with about 30% as singletons. Study-wide results and caveats: Cumulative frequency (of public TCR beta family members) identified carriers of CMV plus the relevant HLA.

The sequence was obtained from a human donor in good health (CMV status not recorded). Some clones in this sample may be carry-over from other donors' samples. Sequenced material: cultured PBMCs, taken from culture after CMV antigen stimulation.

CDR3 bases: TGTGCCAGCAGTTTCGAATTAGGCAGACGCAACTATGGCTACACCTTC. Amino acid sequence: CASSFELGRRNYGYTF. The chain employs TRBV28 and TRBJ1-2, with D unclear. Per germline, CDR1 MDHEN and CDR2 SYDVKM. Between the trimmed V and J ends, which lost 3 bases and 2 bases, there was a span of 16 bases. The CDR3 runs 16 residues.